This entry features one T cell receptor (beta chain) sequence. The target of this receptor is not known. Per-nucleotide qualities are absent, and no much larger clonotype sits a single base away. Library construction relied on the immunoSEQ multiplex PCR assay. Regarding the original processing steps: A statistical classification framework was developed to diagnose cytomegalovirus status using the catalog of TCR beta chain sequences. The table was pulled from immuneACCESS by TCRdb, which kept in-frame rearrangements only. Such tables lose some clones; where checked, under half of the loss comes from unresolved V genes, and the rest has no known cause. V and J calls and clone size are as listed in that table; D and trimming were resolved from the DNA. A total of more than 140,000 clones appear in this sample, 85% to 90% of them only once. The ten largest clones capture 3.3% of the sample. The source of the sample is a study of cytomegalovirus exposure and HLA in healthy donors (dated by TCRdb to about 2017). Background on the whole study: According to a later analysis, the 120 or so validation repertoires were produced on the same platform as the 700 or so repertoires of the first cohort. The study combined high-throughput TCR immunosequencing, statistical association of individual TCRs with disease status, and machine learning to predict cytomegalovirus infection status. Besides the first cohort of under 700 subjects, a separate validation cohort made up of over a hundred different subjects was used. The aim of the study was to test whether cataloging public T cell receptors could identify signatures of past pathogen exposure. Study-wide conclusions, independent of this receptor: A later analysis found that TCRs clustered in the first cohort also tended to co-occur in the roughly 120 validation repertoires, with more than 90% of cluster scores above 0. The authors suggested that the approach could potentially be extended to other disease states and immunological phenotypes. Cytomegalovirus status was reported to be diagnosed by the classifier with high specificity and sensitivity in both the original and validation cohorts. The validation cohort had no HLA typing available for a later analysis, so co-occurrence within that cohort was assessed over all 110 or so repertoires. While some public TCRs were present in many individuals, most TCR sequences turned up only very rarely across donors. A few of the identified cytomegalovirus-associated TCR beta chains were confirmed in vitro to be specific for cytomegalovirus antigens. The study listed 150 to 200 TCR beta chains as associated with cytomegalovirus.

Donors formed part of the validation cohort, which comprised 120 subjects and was distinct from the first cohort of under 850 subjects. The CDR3 has 14 amino acids, counting the end cysteine and phenylalanine. The retained sequence is limited to the CDR3, 42 bases, with the frame set at the first base. Ends trimmed: V by 3 bases, J by 6 bases; bases unmatched to a gene: 5. CDR1 and CDR2, looked up from the germline V gene, are MNHEY and SVGAGI. Rearrangement joined TRBV6-5 to TRBJ2-1, with 7 bases matching TRBD2. The receptor was isolated from a woman under 30 in good health and CMV-seropositive. The sequenced sample consisted of PBMCs. The CDR3 protein is CASSYRTRGNEQFF. Here is the DNA: TGTGCCAGCAGTTATAGGACTAGAGGCAATGAGCAGTTCTTC.